This is a list of T cell receptor beta chains from one sample in a study of T cell responses to AZD1222 COVID-19 vaccine. The data were produced by immunoSEQ multiplex PCR, yet TCRdb's version contains in-frame clones alone and is incomplete. The sample includes approximately 90,000 clones, about 90% seen only once; the top ten take about 7.5%. The sequencing here drew on peripheral blood, taken on day 0 of AZD1222 vaccination. The receptors originated from an adult in good health. CDR3s include the opening cysteine and the closing phenylalanine or tryptophan. D genes are given only for firm matches. Only part of the rows carry a size: once, few, many, or a class if the clone is expanded.

j_call | v_call | clone_size | cdr3_length | d_call | cdr3_aa | cdr3_nt
TRBJ1-5 | TRBV6-4 | - | 13 | - | CASSDQTGQPQHF | TGTGCCAGCAGTGACCAAACCGGTCAGCCCCAGCATTTT
TRBJ1-6 | TRBV9 | - | 12 | - | CASSGRDSPLHF | TGTGCCAGCAGCGGGAGGGATTCACCCCTCCACTTT
TRBJ1-2 | TRBV7-9 | - | 13 | TRBD1 | CASSLGQGYGYTF | TGTGCCAGCAGCTTAGGACAGGGGTATGGCTACACCTTC
TRBJ1-6 | TRBV27 | - | 12 | - | CASSLLNSPLHF | TGTGCCAGCAGTTTATTGAATTCACCCCTCCACTTT
TRBJ2-3 | TRBV7-2 | - | 17 | - | CASSFQGYLGLTDTQYF | TGTGCCAGCAGCTTCCAGGGGTATTTAGGGCTCACAGATACGCAGTATTTT
TRBJ1-2 | TRBV5-1 | - | 15 | - | CASSLGKQGAYGYTF | TGCGCCAGCAGCTTGGGGAAACAGGGTGCCTATGGCTACACCTTC
TRBJ2-7 | TRBV27 | - | 14 | TRBD2 | CASSLTSSSYEQYF | TGTGCCAGCAGTTTGACTAGCAGCAGCTACGAGCAGTACTTC
TRBJ2-7 | TRBV3-1/TRBV3-2 | - | 16 | - | CASSPLGSGKKDEQYF | TGTGCCAGCAGCCCCTTGGGGTCCGGGAAAAAAGACGAGCAGTACTTC
TRBJ1-2 | TRBV5-5 | - | 13 | - | CASSSRAQHGYTF | TGTGCCAGCAGTTCCCGGGCCCAACATGGCTACACCTTC
TRBJ1-2 | TRBV4-3 | - | 14 | - | CASSQQTGNYGYTF | TGCGCCAGCAGCCAACAGACTGGTAACTATGGCTACACCTTC
TRBJ2-4 | TRBV28 | - | 17 | TRBD1 | CASSLVRQGEAKNIQYF | TGTGCCAGCAGTTTAGTTCGACAGGGGGAGGCCAAAAACATTCAGTACTTC
TRBJ1-3 | TRBV6-1 | - | 15 | - | CASSELGNAGNTIYF | TGTGCCAGCAGTGAATTGGGTAATGCTGGAAACACCATATATTTT
TRBJ2-1 | TRBV6-4 | - | 14 | TRBD2 | CASSGTSGGNEQFF | TGTGCCAGCAGTGGGACTAGCGGGGGGAATGAGCAGTTCTTC
TRBJ2-5 | TRBV6-6 | - | 14 | TRBD2 | CASRATSIQETQYF | TGTGCCAGCAGGGCGACTAGCATCCAAGAGACCCAGTACTTC
TRBJ1-5 | TRBV11-2 | - | 13 | - | CASSQNSNQPQHF | TGTGCCAGCAGCCAGAATAGCAATCAGCCCCAGCATTTT
TRBJ2-5 | TRBV28 | - | 10 | - | CASSTETQYF | TGTGCCAGCAGTACTGAGACCCAGTACTTC
TRBJ1-2 | TRBV2 | once | 13 | TRBD1 | CASSERQGEGYTF | TGTGCCAGCAGTGAGCGACAGGGAGAGGGCTACACCTTC
TRBJ2-1 | TRBV6-4 | - | 15 | - | CASSEGGATYNEQFF | TGTGCCAGCAGTGAAGGGGGGGCCACCTACAATGAGCAGTTCTTC
TRBJ2-5 | TRBV27 | - | 14 | TRBD2 | CASSERGGAETQYF | TGTGCCAGCAGTGAGCGGGGGGGGGCAGAGACCCAGTACTTC
TRBJ2-1 | TRBV11-2 | - | 16 | TRBD2 | CASSSLAGAGNNEQFF | TGTGCCAGCAGCTCCCTAGCGGGAGCTGGAAACAATGAGCAGTTCTTC
TRBJ2-2 | TRBV11-1 | - | 15 | - | CASSYRDLNTGELFF | TGTGCCAGCAGCTACAGGGACCTTAACACCGGGGAGCTGTTTTTT
TRBJ2-5 | TRBV24-1 | - | 17 | - | CATPNLGETSTQETQYF | TGTGCCACTCCTAACTTAGGAGAAACTAGTACCCAAGAGACCCAGTACTTC
TRBJ1-2 | TRBV2 | - | 16 | - | CASSYLRTSSNYGYTF | TGTGCCAGCAGTTACCTCAGGACCTCCTCTAACTATGGCTACACCTTC
TRBJ2-7 | TRBV18 | - | 16 | TRBD1 | CASSRMSTGGPYEQYF | TGTGCCAGCTCGAGGATGAGTACAGGGGGGCCCTACGAGCAGTACTTC
TRBJ2-7 | TRBV6-5 | large | 14 | TRBD2 | CASTLRTSGAEQYF | TGTGCCAGCACCCTAAGGACTAGCGGAGCCGAGCAGTACTTC
TRBJ1-1 | TRBV5-3 | - | 15 | - | CARSLVSGGGTEAFF | TGTGCCAGAAGCTTGGTTTCCGGCGGGGGTACTGAAGCTTTCTTT
TRBJ1-6 | TRBV28 | once | 13 | - | CASSFRRLTPLHF | TGTGCCAGCAGTTTCAGGAGGCTGACACCCCTCCACTTT
TRBJ1-1 | TRBV5-1 | - | 14 | - | CASSFDGGNTEAFF | TGCGCCAGCAGCTTCGACGGCGGGAACACTGAAGCTTTCTTT
TRBJ1-1 | TRBV5-1 | - | 15 | - | CASRATGHSNTEAFF | TGCGCCAGCAGAGCTACGGGACACTCGAACACTGAAGCTTTCTTT
TRBJ2-1 | TRBV19 | once | 13 | TRBD1 | CASRDRAMNEQFF | TGTGCCAGCCGGGACAGGGCTATGAATGAGCAGTTCTTC
TRBJ1-2 | TRBV20-1 | - | 9 | - | CSVKGSYTF | TGCAGTGTGAAGGGGAGCTACACCTTC
TRBJ1-2 | TRBV28 | - | 14 | - | CASNSPQNGGGYTF | TGTGCCAGCAATTCCCCCCAGAACGGGGGAGGCTACACCTTC
TRBJ2-7 | TRBV18 | once | 15 | TRBD1 | CASSPDRITASEQYF | TGTGCCAGCTCACCGGACAGGATTACAGCGAGCGAGCAGTACTTC